This T cell receptor beta chain comes out of a study of cytomegalovirus exposure and HLA in healthy donors. Study findings and constraints: Most likely, a cluster of highly shared sequence variants arose as a sequencing artifact.

PCR primers comprised 60 Vbeta and 13 Jbeta primers. TCRdb's table, derived via immunoSEQ multiplex PCR, lists solely in-frame clones and lacks some. The sample shows around 150,000 clones, less than 85% of them seen only once. The germline V gene encodes CDR1 SGHNT and CDR2 YYREEE (reference sequence). Trimming removed 5 bases from V and 7 bases from J; junction bases left unmatched: 15. The CDR3 is made up of 15 amino acids. A word on this clone: Its antigen is not identified. Other DNA sequences in this sample translate to the same CDR3.

This receptor was identified in a man in his fifties or sixties in good health and CMV-seropositive. This rearrangement joins TRBV5-4 to TRBJ2-7, with 7 bases identical to TRBD2. Sample: PBMCs. In DNA, the CDR3 is TGTGCCAGCAGTACCTCTAGCGGAGGGATTTATGAGCAGTACTTC. Translation gives CASSTSSGGIYEQYF.